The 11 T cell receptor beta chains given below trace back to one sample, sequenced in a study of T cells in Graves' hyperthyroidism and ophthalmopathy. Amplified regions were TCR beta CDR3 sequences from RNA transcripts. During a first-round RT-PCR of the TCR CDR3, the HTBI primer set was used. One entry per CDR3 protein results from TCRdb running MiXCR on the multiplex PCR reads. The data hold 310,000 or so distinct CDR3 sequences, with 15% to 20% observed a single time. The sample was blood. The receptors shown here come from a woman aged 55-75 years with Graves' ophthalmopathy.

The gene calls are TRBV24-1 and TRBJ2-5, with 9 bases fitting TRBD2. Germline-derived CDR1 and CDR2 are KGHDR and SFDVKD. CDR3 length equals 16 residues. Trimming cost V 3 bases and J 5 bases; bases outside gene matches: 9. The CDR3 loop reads CATSDLPTSGYETQYF. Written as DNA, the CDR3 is TGTGCCACCAGTGATCTGCCTACTAGCGGGTATGAGACCCAGTACTTC.

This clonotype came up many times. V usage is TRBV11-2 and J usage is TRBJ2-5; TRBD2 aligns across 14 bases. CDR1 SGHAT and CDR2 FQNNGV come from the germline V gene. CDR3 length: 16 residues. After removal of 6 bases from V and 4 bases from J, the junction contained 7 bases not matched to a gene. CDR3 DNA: TGTGCCAGCAGACCAGGGACTAGCGGGAGTGTAGAGACCCAGTACTTC. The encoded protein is CASRPGTSGSVETQYF.

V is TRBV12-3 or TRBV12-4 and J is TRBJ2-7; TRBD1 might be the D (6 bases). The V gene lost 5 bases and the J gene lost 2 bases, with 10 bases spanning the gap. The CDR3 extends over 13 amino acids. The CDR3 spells CASSRDTTYEQYF. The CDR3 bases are TGTGCCAGCAGTCGGGACACCACCTACGAGCAGTACTTC.

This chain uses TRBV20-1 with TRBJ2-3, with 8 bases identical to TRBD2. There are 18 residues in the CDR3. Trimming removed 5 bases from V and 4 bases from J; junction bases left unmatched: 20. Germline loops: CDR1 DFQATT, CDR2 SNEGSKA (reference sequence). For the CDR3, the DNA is TGCAGTGCTGCCGTGGACCTCGTAAGCGGGAGTAGCTCAGATACGCAGTATTTT. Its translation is CSAAVDLVSGSSSDTQYF.

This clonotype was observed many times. In DNA, the CDR3 is TGTGCCAGCAGTTCAACAGCGGGAGGGTCCTACGAGCAGTACTTC. Residues: CASSSTAGGSYEQYF. This chain uses TRBV12-3 or TRBV12-4 with TRBJ2-7; 10 nucleotides line up with TRBD2. The CDR3 is made up of 15 amino acids. Unmatched junction bases numbered 4, after V lost 4 bases and J lost 1 base.

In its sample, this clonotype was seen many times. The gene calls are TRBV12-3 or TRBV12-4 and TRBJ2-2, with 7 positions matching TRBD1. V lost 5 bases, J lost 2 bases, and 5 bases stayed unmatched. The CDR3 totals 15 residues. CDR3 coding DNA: TGTGCCAGCAGTACGAGGGACAGAAACACCGGGGAGCTGTTTTTT. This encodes CASSTRDRNTGELFF.

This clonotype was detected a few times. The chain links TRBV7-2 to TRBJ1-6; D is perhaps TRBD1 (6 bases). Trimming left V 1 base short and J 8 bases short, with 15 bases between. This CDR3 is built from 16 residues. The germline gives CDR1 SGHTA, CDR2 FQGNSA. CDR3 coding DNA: TGTGCCAGCAGCTTAGGGGGCAGGGGCACCTATTCACCCCTCCACTTT. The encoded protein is CASSLGGRGTYSPLHF.

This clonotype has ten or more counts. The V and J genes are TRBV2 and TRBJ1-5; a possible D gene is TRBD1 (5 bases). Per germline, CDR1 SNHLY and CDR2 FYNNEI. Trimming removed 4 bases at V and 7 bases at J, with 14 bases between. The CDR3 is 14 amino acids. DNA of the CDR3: TGTGCCAGCAGTGGGACATCTGAGGTACAGCCCCAGCATTTT. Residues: CASSGTSEVQPQHF.

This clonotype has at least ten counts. The CDR3 bases are TGCGCCACGGGAGGGGGCCAAGACACAGATACGCAGTATTTT. Translating it yields CATGGGQDTDTQYF. The chain is built from TRBV5-1 and TRBJ2-3; tentative D call: TRBD2 (8 bases). The CDR3 runs 14 residues. V shed 9 bases and J shed 2 bases, with 16 bases lying between them. Germline V CDR1 and CDR2: SGHRS, YFSETQ. Supplemented by reference TRBV5-1 and TRBJ2-3, the full variable domain reads KAGVTQTPRYLIKTRGQQVTLSCSPISGHRSVSWYQQTPGQGLQFLFEYFSETQRNKGNFPGRFSGRQFSNSRSEMNVSTLELGDSALYLCATGGGQDTDTQYFGPGTRLTVL.

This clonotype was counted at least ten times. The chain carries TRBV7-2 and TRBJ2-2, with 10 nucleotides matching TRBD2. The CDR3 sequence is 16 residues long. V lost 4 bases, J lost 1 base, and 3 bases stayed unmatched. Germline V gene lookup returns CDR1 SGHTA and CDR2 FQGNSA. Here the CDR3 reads CASSSSSGGNTGELFF. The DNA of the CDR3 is TGTGCCAGCAGCTCCTCTAGCGGGGGGAACACCGGGGAGCTGTTTTTT.

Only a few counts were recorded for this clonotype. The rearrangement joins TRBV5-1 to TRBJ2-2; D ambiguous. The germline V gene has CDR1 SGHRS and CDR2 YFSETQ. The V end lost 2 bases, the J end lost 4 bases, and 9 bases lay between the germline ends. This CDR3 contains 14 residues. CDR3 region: CASSFSLFTGELFF. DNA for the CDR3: TGCGCCAGCAGCTTCTCACTTTTCACCGGGGAGCTGTTTTTT.